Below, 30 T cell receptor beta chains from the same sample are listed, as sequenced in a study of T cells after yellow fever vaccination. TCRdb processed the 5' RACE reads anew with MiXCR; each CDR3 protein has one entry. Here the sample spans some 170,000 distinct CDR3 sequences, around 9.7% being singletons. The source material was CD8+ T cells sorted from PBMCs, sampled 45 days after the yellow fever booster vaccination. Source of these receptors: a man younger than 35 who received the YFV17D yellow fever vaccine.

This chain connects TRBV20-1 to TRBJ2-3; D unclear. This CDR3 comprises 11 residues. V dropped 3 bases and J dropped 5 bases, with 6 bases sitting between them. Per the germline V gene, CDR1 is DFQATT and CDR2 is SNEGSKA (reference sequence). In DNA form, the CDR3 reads TGCAGTGCTAGGGTAGGAGATACGCAGTATTTT. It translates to CSARVGDTQYF.

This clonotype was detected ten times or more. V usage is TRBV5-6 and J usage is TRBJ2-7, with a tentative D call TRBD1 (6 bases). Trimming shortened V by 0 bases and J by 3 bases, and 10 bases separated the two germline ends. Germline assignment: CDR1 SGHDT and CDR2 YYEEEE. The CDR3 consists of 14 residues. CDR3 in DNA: TGTGCCAGCAGCTTGGCAGGGGATGGCTACGAGCAGTACTTC. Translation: CASSLAGDGYEQYF.

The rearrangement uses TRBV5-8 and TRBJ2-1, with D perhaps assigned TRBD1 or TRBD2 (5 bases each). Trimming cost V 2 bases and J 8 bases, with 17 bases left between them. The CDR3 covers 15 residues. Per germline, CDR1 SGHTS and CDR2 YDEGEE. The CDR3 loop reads CASSFPGTGGDEQFF. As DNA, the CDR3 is TGTGCCAGCAGCTTTCCCGGGACGGGTGGGGATGAGCAGTTCTTC.

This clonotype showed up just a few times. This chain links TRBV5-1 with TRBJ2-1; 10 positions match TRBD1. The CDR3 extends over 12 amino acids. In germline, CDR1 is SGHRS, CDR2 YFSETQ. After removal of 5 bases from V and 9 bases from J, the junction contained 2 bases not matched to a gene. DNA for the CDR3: TGCGCCAGCAGGGGACAGGGGAGTGAGCAGTTCTTC. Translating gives CASRGQGSEQFF. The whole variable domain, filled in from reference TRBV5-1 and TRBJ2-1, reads KAGVTQTPRYLIKTRGQQVTLSCSPISGHRSVSWYQQTPGQGLQFLFEYFSETQRNKGNFPGRFSGRQFSNSRSEMNVSTLELGDSALYLCASRGQGSEQFFGPGTRLTVL.

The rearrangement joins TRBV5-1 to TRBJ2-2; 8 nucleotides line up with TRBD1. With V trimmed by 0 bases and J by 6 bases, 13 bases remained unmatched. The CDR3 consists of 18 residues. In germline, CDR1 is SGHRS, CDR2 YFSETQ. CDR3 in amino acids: CASSLGYTDRVLPGELFF. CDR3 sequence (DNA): TGCGCCAGCAGCTTGGGTTACACGGACAGGGTCCTGCCCGGGGAGCTGTTTTTT.

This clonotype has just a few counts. CDR3 sequence: CASLSWSGSYEQYF. As DNA, the CDR3 is TGTGCCAGCCTCTCCTGGTCAGGATCCTACGAGCAGTACTTC. The rearrangement links TRBV6-6 to TRBJ2-7; D not resolved. Per the germline V gene, CDR1 is MNHNY and CDR2 is SVGAGI (reference sequence). With 8 bases removed from V and 1 base from J, the gap between germline ends came to 15 bases. CDR3 length: 14 residues.

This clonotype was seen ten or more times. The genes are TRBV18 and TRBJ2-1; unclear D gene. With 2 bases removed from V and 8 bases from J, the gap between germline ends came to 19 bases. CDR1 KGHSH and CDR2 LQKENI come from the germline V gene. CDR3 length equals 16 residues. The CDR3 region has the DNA TGTGCCAGCTCACCAGATGGGTCGCCCAATGGTGATGAGCAGTTCTTC. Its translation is CASSPDGSPNGDEQFF.

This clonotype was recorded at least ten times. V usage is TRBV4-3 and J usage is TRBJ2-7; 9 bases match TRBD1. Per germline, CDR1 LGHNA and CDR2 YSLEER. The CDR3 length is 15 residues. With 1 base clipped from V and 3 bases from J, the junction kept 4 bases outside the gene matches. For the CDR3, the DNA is TGCGCCAGCAGCCAAGGGGGACAGGGATTCTACGAGCAGTACTTC. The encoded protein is CASSQGGQGFYEQYF.

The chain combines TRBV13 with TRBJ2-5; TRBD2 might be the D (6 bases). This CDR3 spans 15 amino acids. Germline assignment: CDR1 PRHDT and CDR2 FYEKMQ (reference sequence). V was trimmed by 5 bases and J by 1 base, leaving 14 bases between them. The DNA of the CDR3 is TGTGCCAGCAGCGAGGCCTTGCGGGGCCAAGAGACCCAGTACTTC. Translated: CASSEALRGQETQYF.

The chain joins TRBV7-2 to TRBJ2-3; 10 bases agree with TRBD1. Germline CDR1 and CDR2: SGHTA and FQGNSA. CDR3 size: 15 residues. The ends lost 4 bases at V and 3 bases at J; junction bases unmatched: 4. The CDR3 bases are TGTGCCAGCAGCTCATGGACAGGGGGGACAGATACGCAGTATTTT. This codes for CASSSWTGGTDTQYF. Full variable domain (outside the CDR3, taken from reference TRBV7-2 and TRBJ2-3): GAGVSQSPSNKVTEKGKDVELRCDPISGHTALYWYRQSLGQGLEFLIYFQGNSAPDKSGLPSDRFSAERTGGSVSTLTIQRTQQEDSAVYLCASSSWTGGTDTQYFGPGTRLTVL.

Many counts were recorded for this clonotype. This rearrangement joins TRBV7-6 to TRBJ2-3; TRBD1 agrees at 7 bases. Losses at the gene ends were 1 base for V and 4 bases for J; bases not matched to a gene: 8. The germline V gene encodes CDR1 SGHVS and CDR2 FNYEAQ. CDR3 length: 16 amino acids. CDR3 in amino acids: CASSLEGAGGPDTQYF. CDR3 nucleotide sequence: TGTGCCAGCAGCTTAGAGGGGGCTGGGGGCCCAGATACGCAGTATTTT.

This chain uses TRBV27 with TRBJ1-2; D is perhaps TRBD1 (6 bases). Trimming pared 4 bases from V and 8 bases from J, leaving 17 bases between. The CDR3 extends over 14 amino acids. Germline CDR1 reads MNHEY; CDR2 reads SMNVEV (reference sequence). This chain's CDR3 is CASSYGKGGGGYTF. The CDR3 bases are TGTGCCAGCAGTTACGGGAAGGGGGGCGGAGGCTACACCTTC.

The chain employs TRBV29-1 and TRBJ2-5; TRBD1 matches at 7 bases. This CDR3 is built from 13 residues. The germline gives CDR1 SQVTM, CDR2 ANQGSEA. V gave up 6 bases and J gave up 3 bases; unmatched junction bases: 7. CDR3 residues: CSVLTGLEETQYF. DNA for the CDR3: TGCAGCGTGCTGACAGGGTTGGAAGAGACCCAGTACTTC.

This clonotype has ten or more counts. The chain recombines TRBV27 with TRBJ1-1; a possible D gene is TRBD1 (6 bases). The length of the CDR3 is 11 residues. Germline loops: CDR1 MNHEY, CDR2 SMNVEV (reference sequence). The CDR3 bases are TGTGCGACAGGACCTGCCACTGAAGCTTTCTTT. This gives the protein CATGPATEAFF.

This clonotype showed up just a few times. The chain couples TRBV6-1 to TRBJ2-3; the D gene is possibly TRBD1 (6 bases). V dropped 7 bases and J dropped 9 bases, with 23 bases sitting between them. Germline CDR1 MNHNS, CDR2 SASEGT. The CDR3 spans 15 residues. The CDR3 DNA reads TGTGCCAGCAATCCACTACTTACAGGGACCCAGACGCAGTATTTT. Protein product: CASNPLLTGTQTQYF.

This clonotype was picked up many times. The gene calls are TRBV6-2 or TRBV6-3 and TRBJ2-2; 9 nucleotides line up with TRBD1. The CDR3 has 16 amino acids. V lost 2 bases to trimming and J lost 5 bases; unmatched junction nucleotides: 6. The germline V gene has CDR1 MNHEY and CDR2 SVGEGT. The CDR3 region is CASSYGGQGWTGELFF. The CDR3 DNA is TGTGCCAGCAGTTACGGCGGACAGGGGTGGACCGGGGAGCTGTTTTTT.

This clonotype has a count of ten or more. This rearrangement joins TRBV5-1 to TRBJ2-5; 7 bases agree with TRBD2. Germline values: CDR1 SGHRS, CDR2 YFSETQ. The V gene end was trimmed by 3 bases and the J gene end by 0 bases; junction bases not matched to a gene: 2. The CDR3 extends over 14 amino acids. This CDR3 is CASSWGGDQETQYF. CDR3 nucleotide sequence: TGCGCCAGCAGCTGGGGGGGGGACCAAGAGACCCAGTACTTC. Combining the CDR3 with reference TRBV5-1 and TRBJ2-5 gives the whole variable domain KAGVTQTPRYLIKTRGQQVTLSCSPISGHRSVSWYQQTPGQGLQFLFEYFSETQRNKGNFPGRFSGRQFSNSRSEMNVSTLELGDSALYLCASSWGGDQETQYFGPGTRLLVL.

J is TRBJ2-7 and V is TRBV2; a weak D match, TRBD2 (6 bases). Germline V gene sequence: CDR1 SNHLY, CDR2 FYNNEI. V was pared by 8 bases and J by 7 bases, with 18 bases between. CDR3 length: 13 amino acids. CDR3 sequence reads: CASGVGRRGEQYF. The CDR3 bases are TGTGCCAGCGGGGTTGGGCGGCGGGGAGAGCAGTACTTC.

The CDR3 region has the DNA TGTGCCAGCAGCTTGGACCTAGGCGAGCAGTACTTC. Translating gives CASSLDLGEQYF. The gene calls are TRBV11-3 and TRBJ2-7; D unresolved. The CDR3 runs to 12 residues. Germline CDR1 SGHNT, CDR2 YENEEA. The V end was cut by 3 bases, the J end by 6 bases, with 9 bases between.

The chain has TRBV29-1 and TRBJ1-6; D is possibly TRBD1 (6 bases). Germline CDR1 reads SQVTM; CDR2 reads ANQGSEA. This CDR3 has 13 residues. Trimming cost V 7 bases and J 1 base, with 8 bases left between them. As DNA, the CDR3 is TGCAGCGCAGGGGTATCCTATAATTCACCCCTCCACTTT. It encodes CSAGVSYNSPLHF.

CDR3 sequence: CASSLTSSVTNTGELFF. CDR3 nucleotide sequence: TGTGCCAGCAGCTTAACATCGAGTGTCACCAACACCGGGGAGCTGTTTTTT. V usage is TRBV7-3 and J usage is TRBJ2-2; no clear D. The V end was cut by 0 bases, the J end by 2 bases, with 13 bases between. This CDR3 region has 17 residues. Germline assignment: CDR1 SGHTA and CDR2 FQGTGA.

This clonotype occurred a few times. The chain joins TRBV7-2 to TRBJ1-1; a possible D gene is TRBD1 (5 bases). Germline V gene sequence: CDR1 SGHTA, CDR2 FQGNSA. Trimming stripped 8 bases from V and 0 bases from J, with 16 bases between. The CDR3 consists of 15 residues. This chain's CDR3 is CASARTGGMNTEAFF. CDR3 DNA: TGTGCCAGCGCCCGGACGGGGGGAATGAACACTGAAGCTTTCTTT. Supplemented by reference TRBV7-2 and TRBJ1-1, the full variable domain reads GAGVSQSPSNKVTEKGKDVELRCDPISGHTALYWYRQSLGQGLEFLIYFQGNSAPDKSGLPSDRFSAERTGGSVSTLTIQRTQQEDSAVYLCASARTGGMNTEAFFGQGTRLTVV.

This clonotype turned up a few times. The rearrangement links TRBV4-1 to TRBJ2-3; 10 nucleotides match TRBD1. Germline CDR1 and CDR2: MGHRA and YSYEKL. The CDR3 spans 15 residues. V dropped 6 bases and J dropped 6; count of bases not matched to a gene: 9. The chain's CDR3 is CASSPDRGRRDTQYF. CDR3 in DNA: TGCGCCAGCAGTCCAGACAGGGGGCGCCGGGATACGCAGTATTTT.

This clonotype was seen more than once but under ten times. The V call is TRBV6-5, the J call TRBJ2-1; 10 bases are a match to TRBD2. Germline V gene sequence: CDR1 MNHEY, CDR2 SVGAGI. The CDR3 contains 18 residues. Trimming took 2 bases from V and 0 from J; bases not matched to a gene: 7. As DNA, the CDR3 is TGTGCCAGCAGTTACCTAGCGGGGGCCCCGAGCTCCTACAATGAGCAGTTCTTC. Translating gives CASSYLAGAPSSYNEQFF.

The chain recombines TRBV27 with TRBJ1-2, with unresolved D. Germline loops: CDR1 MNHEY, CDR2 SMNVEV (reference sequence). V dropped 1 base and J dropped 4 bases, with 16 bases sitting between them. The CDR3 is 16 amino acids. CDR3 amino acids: CASSLYMGIPGYGYTF. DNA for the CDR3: TGTGCCAGCAGTTTATACATGGGGATTCCAGGCTATGGCTACACCTTC.

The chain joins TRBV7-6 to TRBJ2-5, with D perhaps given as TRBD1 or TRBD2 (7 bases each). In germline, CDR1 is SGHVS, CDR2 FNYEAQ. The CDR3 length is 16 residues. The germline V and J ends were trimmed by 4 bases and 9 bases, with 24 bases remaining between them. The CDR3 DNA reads TGTGCCAGCAGCTCGCCTATAGCGGGCCAGGGGGGGGCCCAGTACTTC. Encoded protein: CASSSPIAGQGGAQYF.

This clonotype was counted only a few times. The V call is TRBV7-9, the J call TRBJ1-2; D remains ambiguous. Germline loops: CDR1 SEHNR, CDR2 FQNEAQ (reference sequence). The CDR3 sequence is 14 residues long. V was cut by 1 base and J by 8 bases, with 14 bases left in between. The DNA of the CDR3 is TGTGCCAGCAGCTTAGAGGCCCGGGTCAACGGCTACACCTTC. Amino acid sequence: CASSLEARVNGYTF.

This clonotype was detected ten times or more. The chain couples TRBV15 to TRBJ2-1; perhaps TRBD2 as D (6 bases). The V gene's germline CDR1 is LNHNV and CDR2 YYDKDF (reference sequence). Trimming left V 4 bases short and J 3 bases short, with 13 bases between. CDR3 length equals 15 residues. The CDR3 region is CATSTQREVYNEQFF. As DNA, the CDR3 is TGTGCCACCAGCACACAAAGGGAGGTCTACAATGAGCAGTTCTTC.

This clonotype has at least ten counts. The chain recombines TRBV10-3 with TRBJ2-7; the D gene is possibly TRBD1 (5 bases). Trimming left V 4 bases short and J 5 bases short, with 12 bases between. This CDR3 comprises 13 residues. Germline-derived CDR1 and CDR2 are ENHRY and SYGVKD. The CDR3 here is CAISGGSGDEQYF. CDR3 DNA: TGTGCCATCAGTGGGGGCTCTGGGGACGAGCAGTACTTC.

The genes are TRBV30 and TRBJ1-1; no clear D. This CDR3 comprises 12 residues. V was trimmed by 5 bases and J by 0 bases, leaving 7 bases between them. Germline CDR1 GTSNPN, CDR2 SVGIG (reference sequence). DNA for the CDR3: TGTGCCTGGTGTATTATGAACACTGAAGCTTTCTTT. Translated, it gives CAWCIMNTEAFF.